The T cell receptor (beta chain) under discussion was sequenced for a study of blood T cells in healthy people across ages. It was with a sample-barcoded 5' primer and a J-beta primer mix that a second PCR of roughly 7 to 11 cycles was run. Each CDR3 protein gets one entry after TCRdb re-called the 5' RACE reads with MiXCR. The sample holds approximately 1,000,000 distinct CDR3 sequences; over 35% are singletons and the top ten take 18%. This clonotype has more than one count but fewer than ten. Sequencing was carried out using blood. The source is a woman aged 55-70 years in good health.

The CDR3 sequence: CASSSNLIYEQYF. For the CDR3, the DNA is TGTGCCAGCAGCTCCAACTTAATCTACGAGCAGTACTTC. This chain uses TRBV7-9 with TRBJ2-7; D gene uncertain. The CDR3 is 13 amino acids. Germline CDR1 is SEHNR and CDR2 is FQNEAQ (reference sequence). Trimming took 4 bases from V and 3 from J, leaving 10 bases between them.